This T cell receptor (beta chain) was recorded in a study of T cell responses to AZD1222 COVID-19 vaccine. The study's findings and limits: Seropositive at baseline were only six AZD1222 recipients. Spike-spanning, vaccine-associated CD4 TCRs were dominant at 160-218 and 743-854.

Assay used: immunoSEQ multiplex PCR; TCRdb lists only in-frame clones, some missing. The sample has 110,000 or so clones; 70% to 90% are singletons. A word on this clone: No antigen is known for it.

CDR1 is LNHDA, CDR2 SQIVND, per germline (reference sequence). V lost 5 bases and J lost 0; bases outside the gene matches: 7. CDR3 size: 16 residues. The chain employs TRBV19 and TRBJ1-3; 7 bases are a match to TRBD1. The source is an adult who received the AZD1222 COVID-19 vaccine. The specimen comprised peripheral blood, sampled 28 days after the second AZD1222 dose. This CDR3 reads CASSPDRDHSGNTIYF. In DNA form, the CDR3 reads TGTGCCAGTAGTCCCGACAGGGACCACTCTGGAAACACCATATATTTT.